The 7 T cell receptor beta chains listed next were all sequenced from one sample in a study of CD8+CD57+ T cells in acquired aplastic anemia. Genomic DNA acted as the template from which TCR beta VDJ combination and CDR3 sequence profiling were carried out. TCRdb recomputed calls from the reads with MiXCR, one row per CDR3 protein. The sample includes some 190,000 distinct CDR3 sequences, 54% of them seen just once. The sequenced material came from sorted CD4+, CD8+, or CD8+CD57+ T cells (not recorded which) from PBMCs. Receptors were obtained from a human donor in good health, serving as a control.

The table lists this clonotype with many counts. The chain carries TRBV5-8 and TRBJ2-7; no reliable D call. This CDR3 has 11 residues. Trimming removed 1 base at V and 7 bases at J, with 6 bases between. From germline, CDR1 is SGHTS and CDR2 YDEGEE. The CDR3 sequence is CASSLRPEQYF. The CDR3 nucleotides are TGTGCCAGCAGCTTGAGACCGGAGCAGTACTTC.

This clonotype was seen only once. The V gene is TRBV24-1, the J gene TRBJ2-7, with TRBD2 as a possible D gene (5 bases). The length of the CDR3 is 15 residues. Per the germline V gene, CDR1 is KGHDR and CDR2 is SFDVKD. V lost 4 bases, J lost 6 bases, and 18 bases lay in between. CDR3 sequence reads: CATSDPGRGTAEQYF. CDR3 DNA sequence: TGTGCCACCAGTGACCCAGGACGGGGTACAGCCGAGCAGTACTTC.

The chain uses TRBV7-9 and TRBJ2-1, with 8 bases that match TRBD1. This CDR3 contains 14 residues. Germline loops: CDR1 SEHNR, CDR2 FQNEAQ (reference sequence). The junction had 10 bases not matched to a gene; V was cut back by 6 bases and J by 9 bases. The CDR3 sequence: CASRTGQAWGEQFF. The CDR3 nucleotides read TGTGCCAGCAGAACGGGACAGGCTTGGGGTGAGCAGTTCTTC.

V is TRBV9 and J is TRBJ2-7; 10 positions agree with TRBD2. J lost 2 bases, V lost 0 bases, and 2 bases had no gene match. The CDR3 has 15 residues. Germline V CDR1 and CDR2: SGDLS, YYNGEE. The CDR3 DNA reads as TGTGCCAGCAGCGTAGGCACTAGCGGGGCCTACGAGCAGTACTTC. Translating it yields CASSVGTSGAYEQYF. The entire variable domain, with the rest obtained from reference TRBV9 and TRBJ2-7, is as follows: DSGVTQTPKHLITATGQRVTLRCSPRSGDLSVYWYQQSLDQGLQFLIQYYNGEERAKGNILERFSAQQFPDLHSELNLSSLELGDSALYFCASSVGTSGAYEQYFGPGTRLTVT.

The chain is built from TRBV27 and TRBJ1-2; D unresolved. There are 13 residues in the CDR3. Trimming left V 4 bases short and J 14 bases short, with 20 bases between. Per germline, CDR1 MNHEY and CDR2 SMNVEV (reference sequence). CDR3 sequence reads: CASSWEGGLATTF. The CDR3 nucleotides are TGTGCCAGCAGTTGGGAGGGCGGGTTAGCTACGACCTTC.

This clonotype was found many times. The CDR3 is CSVKGGGGGLQETQYF. In nucleotides, the CDR3 is TGCAGCGTAAAAGGGGGCGGGGGGGGTCTTCAAGAGACCCAGTACTTC. The chain carries TRBV29-1 and TRBJ2-5; 9 nucleotides agree with TRBD2. J gave up 2 bases and V 6 bases, and 13 bases lay outside the gene matches. The CDR3 is made up of 16 amino acids. In germline, CDR1 is SQVTM, CDR2 ANQGSEA.

A word on this clonotype: At one boundary the junction diverges from the germline segment, which might be a read error. This chain uses TRBV28 with TRBJ2-1, with D possibly being TRBD1 (6 bases). CDR1 is MDHEN and CDR2 is SYDVKM in the germline V gene. The CDR3 covers 15 residues. CDR3 amino acids: CASSSSTRQVNGQFF. In DNA, the CDR3 is TGTGCCAGCAGTTCCTCCACGCGACAGGTGAATGGGCAGTTCTTC.